The next 23 T cell receptor beta chains were all read from a single sample in a study of blood T cell repertoires in COVID-19. Data came from immunoSEQ multiplex PCR; TCRdb stores just in-frame clones and leaves some out. The sample includes about 370,000 clones, around 90% of them seen just once. The sequencing sample was made of peripheral blood. These receptors all stem from a woman aged 30 to 39 with COVID-19, enrolled during active disease.

The chain employs TRBV3-1 (or the pseudogene TRBV3-2) and TRBJ2-7; 8 bases line up with TRBD1. V lost 3 bases to trimming and J lost 2 bases; unmatched junction nucleotides: 9. CDR1 LGHDT and CDR2 YNNKEL come from the germline V gene (reference sequence). The CDR3 is made up of 16 amino acids. CDR3 amino acids: CASSHHRGRIAYEQYF. Written as DNA, the CDR3 is TGTGCCAGCAGCCACCACAGGGGGAGAATAGCCTACGAGCAGTACTTC.

A few counts support this clone. This chain links TRBV6-5 with TRBJ1-4; 7 bases align to TRBD1. CDR1 MNHEY and CDR2 SVGAGI come from the germline V gene. The CDR3 is 15 residues long. V shed 5 bases, J shed 10 bases, and the junction held 13 bases outside the gene matches. CDR3 sequence (DNA): TGTGCCAGCAGTCTACACAGGGGTATGGAAGGAAAACTGTTTTTT. Translated, it gives CASSLHRGMEGKLFF.

CDR3 DNA sequence: TGTGCCAGCAGCCCAGACAGAAATAACTATGGCTACACCTTC. Its translation: CASSPDRNNYGYTF. The J gene is TRBJ1-2, the V gene TRBV7-9; maybe TRBD1 (5 bases). CDR1 is SEHNR, CDR2 FQNEAQ, per germline (reference sequence). This CDR3 has 14 amino acids. V was pared by 5 bases and J by 1 base, with 11 bases between.

This chain joins TRBV27 and TRBJ2-6; tentative D call: TRBD1 (5 bases). The germline V and J ends were trimmed by 5 bases and 0 bases, with 11 bases remaining between them. Germline CDR1 and CDR2: MNHEY and SMNVEV (reference sequence). The CDR3 consists of 16 residues. The CDR3 loop is CASSPDRHSGANVLTF. CDR3 DNA sequence: TGTGCCAGCAGTCCTGACAGACACTCTGGGGCCAACGTCCTGACTTTC.

The V and J genes are TRBV25-1 and TRBJ2-2, with a possible D match to TRBD2 (6 bases). Germline CDR1 reads MGHDK; CDR2 reads SYGVNS. V was pared by 3 bases and J by 1 base, with 15 bases between. This CDR3 spans 17 amino acids. Here the CDR3 DNA reads TGTGCCAGCAGTGACCCAATAGCGGCGGGGAACACCGGGGAGCTGTTTTTT. Its protein product is CASSDPIAAGNTGELFF.

This clone was seen a handful of times. This rearrangement joins TRBV7-2 to TRBJ2-7; 8 bases map to TRBD1. CDR1 and CDR2 from the germline V gene are SGHTA and FQGNSA. The V and J ends lost 1 base and 3 bases, in that order; junction bases with no gene match: 2. The CDR3 sequence is 14 residues long. In nucleotides, the CDR3 is TGTGCCAGCAGCTTAGTGGGACAGGACTACGAGCAGTACTTC. Its protein is CASSLVGQDYEQYF.

This sequence joins TRBV5-1 and TRBJ2-7; 7 nucleotides agree with TRBD1. V shed 4 bases and J 4 bases; nucleotides not matched to a gene: 11. Germline CDR1 and CDR2: SGHRS and YFSETQ. The CDR3 contains 15 residues. DNA for the CDR3: TGCGCCAGCAGCCGGTTTGGGACAGACAGTTACGAGCAGTACTTC. This sequence encodes CASSRFGTDSYEQYF.

The gene calls are TRBV4-2 and TRBJ1-2; D might be TRBD1 (6 bases). The CDR3 sequence is 15 residues long. Trimming cost V 0 bases and J 7 bases, with 15 bases left between them. Germline CDR1 LGHNA, CDR2 YNFKEQ. The CDR3 bases are TGTGCCAGCAGCCAAGATTTCGTAAGAGGGGGTGGCTACACCTTC. Amino acids: CASSQDFVRGGGYTF.

This chain links TRBV2 with TRBJ1-2, with 7 bases lining up with TRBD1. J lost 2 bases, V lost 6 bases, and 3 bases had no gene match. Germline V gene data show CDR1 as SNHLY and CDR2 as FYNNEI. The CDR3 consists of 13 residues. CDR3 DNA: TGTGCCAGCAGCCTGACAGGGAACTATGGCTACACCTTC. Its translation is CASSLTGNYGYTF.

This rearrangement joins TRBV5-4 to TRBJ1-2, with 9 bases lining up with TRBD1. V dropped 3 bases and J dropped 4; count of bases not matched to a gene: 4. Looked up from germline, CDR1 is SGHNT and CDR2 is YYREEE (reference sequence). This CDR3 contains 14 residues. CDR3 in DNA: TGTGCCAGCAGCTGGGACAGGGTGGCCTATGGCTACACCTTC. This codes for CASSWDRVAYGYTF.

This clone was picked up one time. V gene TRBV9 combines with J gene TRBJ2-7; a weak D match, TRBD1 (5 bases). Trimming removed 0 bases at V and 5 bases at J, with 12 bases between. Germline V gene data show CDR1 as SGDLS and CDR2 as YYNGEE. The CDR3 has 14 amino acids. DNA for the CDR3: TGTGCCAGCAGCGTAGCTCAGGGCTTCCACGAGCAGTACTTC. Protein product: CASSVAQGFHEQYF. Together with reference TRBV9 and TRBJ2-7, the CDR3 gives the full variable domain: DSGVTQTPKHLITATGQRVTLRCSPRSGDLSVYWYQQSLDQGLQFLIQYYNGEERAKGNILERFSAQQFPDLHSELNLSSLELGDSALYFCASSVAQGFHEQYFGPGTRLTVT.

This chain uses TRBV18 with TRBJ1-2, with 7 positions matching TRBD1. The germline V gene encodes CDR1 KGHSH and CDR2 LQKENI. The length of the CDR3 is 15 residues. V dropped 0 bases and J dropped 1; count of bases not matched to a gene: 2. CDR3 amino acids: CASSPPDRVNYGYTF. The CDR3 nucleotides read TGTGCCAGCTCACCACCCGACAGGGTTAACTATGGCTACACCTTC.

The genes are TRBV29-1 and TRBJ2-1, with D maybe TRBD2 (5 bases). Between the trimmed V and J ends, which lost 1 base and 0 bases, there was a span of 13 bases. Germline V gene lookup returns CDR1 SQVTM and CDR2 ANQGSEA. This CDR3 is 16 amino acids long. CDR3: CSVEGVAQSSYNEQFF. The CDR3 nucleotides are TGCAGCGTTGAAGGGGTAGCGCAAAGCTCCTACAATGAGCAGTTCTTC.

J is TRBJ2-7 and V is TRBV4-3; 9 bases map to TRBD1. V gave up 4 bases and J gave up 5 bases; unmatched junction bases: 6. The CDR3 contains 14 residues. CDR1 is LGHNA, CDR2 YSLEER, per germline. The chain's CDR3 is CASSPGTGKNEQYF. CDR3 DNA: TGCGCCAGCAGCCCAGGGACAGGGAAGAACGAGCAGTACTTC.

The V and J genes are TRBV5-1 and TRBJ2-1, with 9 nucleotides matching TRBD2. CDR1 and CDR2 from the germline V gene are SGHRS and YFSETQ. CDR3 length equals 17 residues. V shed 0 bases and J 0 bases; nucleotides not matched to a gene: 4. The CDR3 spells CASSLGLAVSSYNEQFF. CDR3 bases: TGCGCCAGCAGCTTGGGACTAGCGGTTAGCTCCTACAATGAGCAGTTCTTC.

The rearrangement uses TRBV4-1 and TRBJ2-1; D perhaps matches TRBD1 (6 bases). V lost 2 bases, J lost 5 bases, and 13 bases lay in between. This CDR3 spans 15 amino acids. Germline CDR1 MGHRA, CDR2 YSYEKL. Here the CDR3 reads CASSQLGTTNNEQFF. In DNA form, the CDR3 reads TGCGCCAGCAGCCAACTGGGGACAACTAACAATGAGCAGTTCTTC.

The chain combines TRBV7-9 with TRBJ1-5, with a weak D call TRBD1 (6 bases). The germline gives CDR1 SEHNR, CDR2 FQNEAQ (reference sequence). V shed 8 bases and J shed 3 bases, with 8 bases lying between them. The CDR3 consists of 12 residues. This chain's CDR3 is CASGGANQPQHF. For the CDR3, the DNA is TGTGCCAGCGGGGGGGCCAATCAGCCCCAGCATTTT.

The chain employs TRBV5-6 and TRBJ1-2, with 11 bases aligning to TRBD1. CDR1 and CDR2 from the germline V gene are SGHDT and YYEEEE. Trimming removed 3 bases from V and 5 bases from J; junction bases left unmatched: 9. There are 16 residues in the CDR3. This CDR3 is CASSSRGQGARYGYTF. CDR3 in DNA: TGTGCCAGCAGCTCCAGAGGACAGGGGGCGCGGTATGGCTACACCTTC.

This rearrangement joins TRBV6-5 to TRBJ2-7; D not resolved. The CDR3 runs 15 residues. The germline V and J ends were trimmed by 0 bases and 0 bases, with 9 bases remaining between them. Germline loops: CDR1 MNHEY, CDR2 SVGAGI. The CDR3 here is CASSYSSLISYEQYV. The DNA of the CDR3 is TGTGCCAGCAGTTACTCCTCCTTAATCTCCTACGAGCAGTACGTC.

The chain links TRBV2 to TRBJ1-3; 10 nucleotides line up with TRBD1. Trimming at V came to 4 bases and at J to 4 bases, leaving 16 bases not matched to a gene. The CDR3 has 19 amino acids. From germline, CDR1 is SNHLY and CDR2 FYNNEI. The DNA of the CDR3 is TGTGCCAGCAGTGGGGACAGGGGATCCCTCTCTCTGGGAGGAAACACCATATATTTT. Amino acids: CASSGDRGSLSLGGNTIYF.

This clone was seen once. This chain links TRBV7-2 with TRBJ2-2, with 9 bases identical to TRBD2. This CDR3 region has 17 residues. Losses at the gene ends were 5 bases for V and 4 bases for J; bases not matched to a gene: 11. Germline V gene data show CDR1 as SGHTA and CDR2 as FQGNSA. CDR3 in DNA: TGTGCCAGCAGCCTACGGGGTGGCGGGGGGGCCACCGGGGAGCTGTTTTTT. Its protein product is CASSLRGGGGATGELFF.

The chain is built from TRBV29-1 and TRBJ1-6; D gene uncertain. The CDR3 has 13 residues. Trimming stripped 4 bases from V and 7 bases from J, with 11 bases between. Germline CDR1 reads SQVTM; CDR2 reads ANQGSEA. The CDR3 coding sequence is TGCAGCGTTGGTTCGGGTTTCAATTCACCCCTCCACTTT. Translating gives CSVGSGFNSPLHF.

The chain recombines TRBV6-6 with TRBJ1-2, with 9 bases identical to TRBD1. The V gene end was trimmed by 7 bases and the J gene end by 5 bases; junction bases not matched to a gene: 11. Per the germline V gene, CDR1 is MNHNY and CDR2 is SVGAGI (reference sequence). This CDR3 contains 15 residues. The CDR3 sequence: CASIRIPDRGYGYTF. The CDR3 DNA sequence: TGTGCCAGCATTAGGATTCCGGACAGGGGATATGGCTACACCTTC.